These 31 T cell receptor beta chains were sequenced from one sample in a study of blood T cells in healthy people across ages. Alongside a J-beta primer mix, a sample-barcoded 5' primer served in a second PCR lasting 7 to 11 cycles. Each CDR3 protein gets one entry after TCRdb re-called the 5' RACE reads with MiXCR. The data contain 1.5 million to 2 million distinct CDR3 sequences, about 50% of them singletons. Sequenced input: blood. These receptors originate from a woman in her forties in good health.

The rearrangement uses TRBV7-2 and TRBJ2-1; 8 positions agree with TRBD1. This CDR3 spans 15 amino acids. With V trimmed by 7 bases and J by 7 bases, 12 bases remained unmatched. Per germline, CDR1 SGHTA and CDR2 FQGNSA. The CDR3 protein is CASITAGTGLNEQFF. The DNA of the CDR3 is TGTGCCAGCATTACCGCCGGGACAGGTCTTAATGAGCAGTTCTTC.

The CDR3 loop is CAERPLGGIEQFF. CDR3 in DNA: TGTGCCGAAAGGCCCCTCGGGGGGATCGAGCAGTTCTTC. The rearrangement joins TRBV2 to TRBJ2-1, with TRBD2 matching over 7 bases. The trim removed 11 bases at V and 10 bases at J, leaving 14 bases unmatched. The CDR3 sequence is 13 residues long. Germline CDR1 reads SNHLY; CDR2 reads FYNNEI.

This clonotype came up once. The junction and the germline gene differ at one end; a read error may be behind it. The chain carries TRBV6-5 and TRBJ2-1, with unresolved D. This CDR3 contains 13 residues. Germline assignment: CDR1 MNHEY and CDR2 SVGAGI. The CDR3 DNA reads TGTGCCAGCAGCACCCCGAGGTACAATGGGCAGTTCTTC. Protein product: CASSTPRYNGQFF.

The chain recombines TRBV5-1 with TRBJ2-3; tentative D call: TRBD2 (6 bases). The V and J ends lost 6 bases and 0 bases respectively, with 14 bases between them. CDR1 and CDR2 (germline): SGHRS, YFSETQ. This CDR3 contains 15 residues. The CDR3 nucleotides read TGCGCCAGCACCTCCCGGGCGGGGAGCACAGATACGCAGTATTTT. This translates into CASTSRAGSTDTQYF.

Only a few counts were recorded for this clonotype. J is TRBJ2-3 and V is TRBV15; no definite D call. Germline CDR1 and CDR2: LNHNV and YYDKDF (reference sequence). Trimming shortened V by 3 bases and J by 3 bases, and 10 bases separated the two germline ends. The CDR3 covers 14 residues. CDR3 residues: CATSRGPPTDTQYF. DNA of the CDR3: TGTGCCACCAGCAGGGGCCCCCCAACAGATACGCAGTATTTT.

The chain uses TRBV20-1 and TRBJ2-1; perhaps TRBD2 as D (6 bases). Germline CDR1 reads DFQATT; CDR2 reads SNEGSKA (reference sequence). The CDR3 is 13 amino acids. The V end lost 4 bases, the J end lost 6 bases, and 13 bases lay between the germline ends. The CDR3 DNA is TGCAGTGCTATAGGGACTTCTATCAATGAGCAGTTCTTC. Its protein product is CSAIGTSINEQFF.

This chain connects TRBV7-8 to TRBJ2-2, with 9 bases fitting TRBD1. CDR1 is SGHVS and CDR2 is FQNEAQ in the germline V gene. With 2 bases clipped from V and 5 bases from J, the junction kept 3 bases outside the gene matches. The CDR3 spans 15 residues. CDR3 in DNA: TGTGCCAGCAGCTTACTGGGACAGGGAACCGGGGAGCTGTTTTTT. As protein: CASSLLGQGTGELFF.

A word on this clonotype: This may stem from a read error, because a much larger clone lies one nucleotide away. V is TRBV9 and J is TRBJ2-1; TRBD2 agrees at 7 bases. The DNA end lines up better with TRBJ2-7; the J call may be wrong. This CDR3 has 15 amino acids. From germline, CDR1 is SGDLS and CDR2 YYNGEE. The CDR3 region has the DNA TGTGCCAGCAGCGTACTTGGGGGGGGTTACAATGAGCAGTACTTC. This sequence encodes CASSVLGGGYNEQYF.

This clonotype was found a few times. The rearrangement joins TRBV25-1 to TRBJ1-6; D not resolved. Trimming shortened V by 1 base and J by 14 bases, and 18 bases separated the two germline ends. In germline, CDR1 is MGHDK, CDR2 SYGVNS. CDR3 length equals 15 residues. The CDR3 DNA sequence: TGTGCCAGCAGTGAATTATCAGGTCTTCCGGCGACCCTCCACTTT. Translated: CASSELSGLPATLHF.

V and J are TRBV14 and TRBJ2-3; D gene uncertain. The CDR3 length is 17 residues. V lost 0 bases and J 2 bases, leaving 15 bases between the germline ends. Per the germline V gene, CDR1 is SGHDN and CDR2 is FVKESK. The CDR3 DNA follows: TGTGCCAGCAGCCAAGAACGCTTAGCTTTACCCACAGATACGCAGTATTTT. The encoded protein is CASSQERLALPTDTQYF.

This chain connects TRBV28 to TRBJ2-7; D is possibly TRBD2 (6 bases). This CDR3 region has 15 residues. The germline gives CDR1 MDHEN, CDR2 SYDVKM. V was trimmed by 5 bases and J by 4 bases, leaving 18 bases between them. The CDR3 is CASSPLGSLEYEQYF. CDR3 DNA: TGTGCCAGCAGTCCCCTCGGGAGCCTTGAGTACGAGCAGTACTTC.

The chain is built from TRBV5-1 and TRBJ1-4; D might be TRBD1 (5 bases). In germline, CDR1 is SGHRS, CDR2 YFSETQ. This CDR3 is 16 amino acids long. Deletions cut 4 bases from V and 0 bases from J, with 13 bases between. The CDR3 loop reads CASSMGRGTTNEKLFF. The CDR3 DNA reads TGCGCCAGCAGCATGGGACGGGGGACAACTAATGAAAAACTGTTTTTT.

The chain links TRBV12-3 or TRBV12-4 to TRBJ1-4, with D hard to call. The CDR3 length is 15 residues. The ends were cut back, 3 bases at V and 4 bases at J, with 12 bases in the middle. The CDR3 protein is CASSFLGRNNEKLFF. The CDR3 DNA reads TGTGCCAGCAGTTTTCTTGGCCGAAATAATGAAAAACTGTTTTTT.

Only a few counts were recorded for this clonotype. The rearrangement joins TRBV4-3 to TRBJ2-3; D is unresolved. V lost 0 bases, J lost 2 bases, and 9 bases lay in between. Germline assignment: CDR1 LGHNA and CDR2 YSLEER. The length of the CDR3 is 15 residues. The CDR3 DNA is TGCGCCAGCAGCCAAGATTGGTCTCCCACAGATACGCAGTATTTT. It translates to CASSQDWSPTDTQYF.

The chain couples TRBV13 to TRBJ1-1; the match to TRBD1 covers 7 bases. The CDR3 extends over 16 amino acids. CDR1 and CDR2 (germline): PRHDT, FYEKMQ (reference sequence). Trimming cost V 4 bases and J 3 bases; bases outside gene matches: 11. The CDR3 DNA sequence: TGTGCCAGCAGCTCGAGGGACAGAGGGGTTGACACTGAAGCTTTCTTT. Protein product: CASSSRDRGVDTEAFF. Using reference TRBV13 and TRBJ1-1 for the parts outside the CDR3, the full variable domain is AAGVIQSPRHLIKEKRETATLKCYPIPRHDTVYWYQQGPGQDPQFLISFYEKMQSDKGSIPDRFSAQQFSDYHSELNMSSLELGDSALYFCASSSRDRGVDTEAFFGQGTRLTVV.

This clonotype was observed a handful of times. V gene TRBV29-1 combines with J gene TRBJ2-1; D is uncertain. Germline V gene data show CDR1 as SQVTM and CDR2 as ANQGSEA. Trimming cost V 3 bases and J 7 bases, with 7 bases left between them. There are 11 residues in the CDR3. The CDR3 bases are TGCAGCGTTGATAATGCAAATGAGCAGTTCTTC. This sequence encodes CSVDNANEQFF.

The chain carries TRBV5-5 and TRBJ2-7; D tentatively reads TRBD1 or TRBD2 (5 bases each). Looked up from germline, CDR1 is SGHKS and CDR2 is YYEKEE (reference sequence). The V and J ends lost 4 bases and 5 bases respectively, with 22 bases between them. The length of the CDR3 is 16 residues. The CDR3 nucleotides are TGTGCCAGCAGCATATTGACAGAGGGACGTTTCAACGAGCAGTACTTC. Translation: CASSILTEGRFNEQYF.

In the case of this clonotype: One end of the junction fails to match germline, which may point to a read error. The chain carries TRBV4-2 and TRBJ2-5; 9 positions match TRBD1. The germline gives CDR1 LGHNA, CDR2 YNFKEQ. The CDR3 spans 16 residues. The CDR3 sequence is CASSQDRTGDQETQYF. The CDR3 region has the DNA TGTGCCAGCAGCCAGGACCGGACAGGGGACCAGGAGACCCAGTACTTC.

V is TRBV20-1 and J is TRBJ1-6; D ambiguous. Trimming took 0 bases from V and 9 from J, leaving 12 bases between them. The CDR3 has 14 amino acids. Germline CDR1 and CDR2: DFQATT and SNEGSKA (reference sequence). CDR3 bases: TGCAGTGCTAGAGAAACAAGGTCGATTTCACCCCTCCACTTT. Amino acid sequence: CSARETRSISPLHF.

The chain employs TRBV7-8 and TRBJ2-3; 7 bases match TRBD1. The CDR3 is 16 residues long. Germline assignment: CDR1 SGHVS and CDR2 FQNEAQ. The V segment lost 3 bases and the J segment 3 bases; nucleotides outside the gene matches: 9. CDR3 in amino acids: CASSFRQGSRTDTQYF. The CDR3 DNA is TGTGCCAGCAGCTTCAGACAGGGATCTAGGACAGATACGCAGTATTTT.

The chain has TRBV6-5 and TRBJ1-6; 8 bases line up with TRBD1. CDR1 and CDR2 (germline): MNHEY, SVGAGI. The CDR3 runs 18 residues. V gave up 4 bases and J gave up 3 bases; unmatched junction bases: 11. CDR3 protein: CASSFALGQGGYNSPLHF. In nucleotides, the CDR3 is TGTGCCAGCAGTTTCGCCCTCGGACAGGGCGGCTATAATTCACCCCTCCACTTT.

The rearrangement joins TRBV7-2 to TRBJ2-3; D is unresolved. Germline assignment: CDR1 SGHTA and CDR2 FQGNSA. V was shortened by 0 bases and J by 0 bases, with 7 bases between the two germline ends. CDR3 length equals 15 residues. The CDR3 DNA is TGTGCCAGCAGCTTAGCGCCCCATAGCACAGATACGCAGTATTTT. This codes for CASSLAPHSTDTQYF.

The chain employs TRBV2 and TRBJ2-7; tentatively, D is TRBD1 or TRBD2 (5 bases each). The J call is in doubt because the DNA end fits TRBJ2-5 better. The CDR3 is 17 amino acids. CDR1 is SNHLY, CDR2 FYNNEI, per germline. The CDR3 protein is CASRLETGTIPFETQYF. CDR3 DNA sequence: TGTGCCAGCAGACTAGAAACCGGGACGATACCCTTTGAGACCCAGTACTTC.

In this sample, this clonotype turned up many times. The V gene is TRBV14, the J gene TRBJ2-7; D unresolved. Per germline, CDR1 SGHDN and CDR2 FVKESK. The CDR3 covers 13 residues. V was trimmed by 1 base and J by 6 bases, leaving 10 bases between them. The DNA of the CDR3 is TGTGCCAGCAGCCAAGTTGCCCCGGGCGAGCAGTACTTC. Amino acid sequence: CASSQVAPGEQYF.

This clonotype occurred a few times. This rearrangement joins TRBV2 to TRBJ2-1, with 7 bases lining up with TRBD1. The ends lost 2 bases at V and 5 bases at J; junction bases unmatched: 6. The length of the CDR3 is 15 residues. From germline, CDR1 is SNHLY and CDR2 FYNNEI. The CDR3 DNA reads as TGTGCCAGCAGTGAACCGGGACAGCAAAACAATGAGCAGTTCTTC. Translated: CASSEPGQQNNEQFF.

This clonotype showed up just a few times. The rearrangement uses TRBV6-5 and TRBJ1-2; 11 nucleotides agree with TRBD1. From germline, CDR1 is MNHEY and CDR2 SVGAGI. V was clipped by 6 bases and J by 6 bases; unmatched bases: 6. This CDR3 is built from 14 residues. In DNA form, the CDR3 reads TGTGCCAGCAGCCCGGACAGGGGGCATAATGGCTACACCTTC. Translated: CASSPDRGHNGYTF.

The chain combines TRBV7-2 with TRBJ2-7, with D uncertain. Germline CDR1 and CDR2: SGHTA and FQGNSA. There are 15 residues in the CDR3. The ends were cut back, 3 bases at V and 3 bases at J, with 15 bases in the middle. In DNA form, the CDR3 reads TGTGCCAGCAGCTTGGTTTTACACCTAAACTACGAGCAGTACTTC. Translating gives CASSLVLHLNYEQYF. Full variable domain (missing parts from reference TRBV7-2 and TRBJ2-7): GAGVSQSPSNKVTEKGKDVELRCDPISGHTALYWYRQSLGQGLEFLIYFQGNSAPDKSGLPSDRFSAERTGGSVSTLTIQRTQQEDSAVYLCASSLVLHLNYEQYFGPGTRLTVT.

CDR3 protein: CATSRADEGLQETQYF. CDR3 DNA sequence: TGTGCCACCAGCAGAGCGGACGAGGGACTACAAGAGACCCAGTACTTC. The chain is built from TRBV15 and TRBJ2-5; 7 bases fit TRBD2. CDR3 length: 16 amino acids. Germline CDR1 reads LNHNV; CDR2 reads YYDKDF (reference sequence). The trim removed 1 base at V and 2 bases at J, leaving 7 bases unmatched.

The rearrangement uses TRBV9 and TRBJ1-1, with D perhaps matching TRBD1 (6 bases). The germline V gene has CDR1 SGDLS and CDR2 YYNGEE. The CDR3 length is 14 residues. V was pared by 0 bases and J by 8 bases, with 14 bases between. The CDR3 nucleotides read TGTGCCAGCAGCGTAGGCACAGGGAGTCCAGAAGCTTTCTTT. Translated: CASSVGTGSPEAFF.

The chain has TRBV12-3 or TRBV12-4 and TRBJ2-3; D unresolved. Deletions cut 1 base from V and 5 bases from J, with 13 bases between. This CDR3 comprises 15 residues. The CDR3 sequence is CASSLGARDLDTQYF. CDR3 coding DNA: TGTGCCAGCAGTTTAGGGGCCCGCGACTTAGATACGCAGTATTTT.

The chain is built from TRBV4-2 and TRBJ2-5, with 7 bases aligning to TRBD1. Unmatched junction bases numbered 8, after V lost 5 bases and J lost 5 bases. Germline CDR1 reads LGHNA; CDR2 reads YNFKEQ. CDR3 size: 14 residues. Written as DNA, the CDR3 is TGTGCCAGCAGCTACAGGGGAAGAGGGGAGACCCAGTACTTC. It translates to CASSYRGRGETQYF.